Listed here are 18 T cell receptor beta chains from one sample, sequenced in a study of blood T cell repertoires in COVID-19. The protocol was immunoSEQ multiplex PCR, while the TCRdb copy is restricted to in-frame clones and leaves out a portion. Of some 180,000 clones in the sample, roughly 90% were seen once. The source material was peripheral blood. These receptors all stem from a man aged 45 to 65 with acute or convalescent COVID-19.

The chain combines TRBV7-3 with TRBJ1-6; TRBD1 is a possible D gene (5 bases). The length of the CDR3 is 15 residues. The V end lost 2 bases, the J end lost 7 bases, and 12 bases lay between the germline ends. CDR1 and CDR2 from the germline V gene are SGHTA and FQGTGA. CDR3 protein: CASSLYGAQNSPLHF. The DNA of the CDR3 is TGTGCCAGCAGCTTATATGGGGCGCAAAATTCACCCCTCCACTTT.

This clone was detected once. The chain uses TRBV5-5 and TRBJ2-1, with TRBD1 matching 7 bases. The CDR3 is 16 amino acids. J was trimmed by 7 bases and V by 5 bases; bases with no gene match: 15. The germline gives CDR1 SGHKS, CDR2 YYEKEE (reference sequence). The CDR3 DNA is TGTGCCAGCAGGGGTTTTGGGACAGAGAAACAAAATGAGCAGTTCTTC. Protein sequence: CASRGFGTEKQNEQFF.

This clone appeared a single time. The CDR3 reads CASSGWGNIQYF. CDR3 in DNA: TGCGCCAGCAGCGGCTGGGGCAACATTCAGTACTTC. The gene calls are TRBV5-1 and TRBJ2-4; D is perhaps TRBD1 (5 bases). The CDR3 extends over 12 amino acids. Germline CDR1 reads SGHRS; CDR2 reads YFSETQ. V lost 4 bases, J lost 7 bases, and 9 bases lay in between.

The chain recombines TRBV29-1 with TRBJ1-3; TRBD1 matches 8 bases. Trimming took 7 bases from V and 8 from J; bases not matched to a gene: 19. Germline loops: CDR1 SQVTM, CDR2 ANQGSEA. This CDR3 spans 16 amino acids. As DNA, the CDR3 is TGCAGCGCCCCCATGCCAGACAGGGGCCTAGGAGACACCATATATTTT. Protein sequence: CSAPMPDRGLGDTIYF.

The gene calls are TRBV7-2 and TRBJ2-7; D might be TRBD1 (6 bases). The CDR3 runs to 15 residues. Trimming took off 1 base at V and 1 base at J, with 11 bases between the two ends. Germline V lookup: CDR1 SGHTA, CDR2 FQGNSA. Written as DNA, the CDR3 is TGTGCCAGCAGCTTAGATGGGACATCTTCCTACGAGCAGTACTTC. Protein: CASSLDGTSSYEQYF.

The chain carries TRBV11-2 and TRBJ2-3, with D possibly TRBD2 on 6 matching bases. The V end was cut by 1 base, the J end by 6 bases, with 8 bases between. The CDR3 extends over 13 amino acids. Germline V gives CDR1 SGHAT, CDR2 FQNNGV. In nucleotides, the CDR3 is TGTGCCAGCAGCTTAGGGCGGGGTGATACGCAGTATTTT. It specifies CASSLGRGDTQYF.

V and J are TRBV5-1 and TRBJ1-4, with 10 bases that match TRBD1. CDR3 length equals 14 residues. Germline values: CDR1 SGHRS, CDR2 YFSETQ. The V gene end was trimmed by 4 bases and the J gene end by 7 bases; junction bases not matched to a gene: 4. In nucleotides, the CDR3 is TGCGCCAGCAGCCAGGGACAGGGGAGTGAAAAACTGTTTTTT. It encodes CASSQGQGSEKLFF. Combining the CDR3 with reference TRBV5-1 and TRBJ1-4 gives the whole variable domain KAGVTQTPRYLIKTRGQQVTLSCSPISGHRSVSWYQQTPGQGLQFLFEYFSETQRNKGNFPGRFSGRQFSNSRSEMNVSTLELGDSALYLCASSQGQGSEKLFFGSGTQLSVL.

The genes are TRBV6-5 and TRBJ1-5, with 7 bases that match TRBD1. CDR1 is MNHEY and CDR2 is SVGAGI in the germline V gene. The CDR3 is made up of 14 amino acids. V lost 6 bases to trimming and J lost 0 bases; unmatched junction nucleotides: 2. The CDR3 DNA is TGTGCCAGCAGGGGGACAGCTAGCAATCAGCCCCAGCATTTT. Its protein product is CASRGTASNQPQHF.

In the case of this clone: One end of the junction varies from germline; a read error may be responsible. The gene calls are TRBV7-7 and TRBJ2-5; 11 bases fit TRBD2. Germline loops: CDR1 SSHAT, CDR2 FNYEAQ (reference sequence). The CDR3 sequence is 17 residues long. CDR3 amino acids: CASSLVTSGGHQETQYF. The CDR3 coding sequence is TGTGCTAGCAGCTTAGTTACTAGCGGGGGACACCAAGAGACCCAGTACTTC.

The V gene is TRBV27, the J gene TRBJ2-7; 9 positions agree with TRBD2. Trimming removed 8 bases from V and 4 bases from J; junction bases left unmatched: 6. CDR1 is MNHEY, CDR2 SMNVEV, per germline (reference sequence). This CDR3 contains 13 residues. The CDR3 sequence is CASRAGGIYEQYF. CDR3 nucleotides: TGTGCCAGCCGAGCGGGAGGTATTTACGAGCAGTACTTC.

V usage is TRBV7-2 and J usage is TRBJ2-3; D might be TRBD2 (6 bases). Germline V gives CDR1 SGHTA, CDR2 FQGNSA. CDR3 length: 14 residues. V was pared by 6 bases and J by 2 bases, with 12 bases between. CDR3 sequence: CASRPSAATDTQYF. The CDR3 DNA is TGTGCCAGCAGACCTAGCGCCGCCACAGATACGCAGTATTTT. The whole variable domain, filled in from reference TRBV7-2 and TRBJ2-3, reads GAGVSQSPSNKVTEKGKDVELRCDPISGHTALYWYRQSLGQGLEFLIYFQGNSAPDKSGLPSDRFSAERTGGSVSTLTIQRTQQEDSAVYLCASRPSAATDTQYFGPGTRLTVL.

The chain is built from TRBV5-4 and TRBJ1-4; possible D gene TRBD1, 5 bases. Trimming shortened V by 4 bases and J by 6 bases, and 19 bases separated the two germline ends. The V gene's germline CDR1 is SGHNT and CDR2 YYREEE (reference sequence). The CDR3 is 16 amino acids. Written as DNA, the CDR3 is TGTGCCAGCAGCCTAAAAAACCAGGGAGGGTATGAAAAACTGTTTTTT. It specifies CASSLKNQGGYEKLFF.

Here the CDR3 DNA reads TGTGCCAGCAGCCCCTCTAGTGGGAGAGGTACAGATACGCAGTATTTT. It yields the protein CASSPSSGRGTDTQYF. J is TRBJ2-3 and V is TRBV7-6, with a tentative D call TRBD2 (5 bases). The V gene's germline CDR1 is SGHVS and CDR2 FNYEAQ. The CDR3 totals 16 residues. Trimming removed 5 bases at V and 3 bases at J, with 18 bases between.

The CDR3 DNA follows: TGTGCCAGCAGCCAAGATGCAACAGGGGGAATGTCACCCCTCCACTTT. Protein: CASSQDATGGMSPLHF. This rearrangement joins TRBV4-2 to TRBJ1-6; 8 bases match TRBD1. CDR3 length: 16 residues. Germline CDR1 and CDR2: LGHNA and YNFKEQ. V was clipped by 0 bases and J by 10 bases; unmatched bases: 8.

This chain's CDR3 is CASRRLGTGNEKLFF. CDR3 DNA sequence: TGTGCCAGCAGACGACTCGGGACAGGGAATGAAAAACTGTTTTTT. This chain uses TRBV6-6 with TRBJ1-4, with 9 bases lining up with TRBD1. The CDR3 loop spans 15 amino acids. In germline, CDR1 is MNHNY, CDR2 SVGAGI (reference sequence). The junction had 7 bases not matched to a gene; V was cut back by 6 bases and J by 5 bases.

A single count supports this clone. This sequence joins TRBV10-3 and TRBJ2-2, with 12 nucleotides matching TRBD1. CDR1 and CDR2 (germline): ENHRY, SYGVKD. The junction had 5 bases not matched to a gene; V was cut back by 7 bases and J by 5 bases. This CDR3 spans 15 amino acids. For the CDR3, the DNA is TGTGCCATCACCCCGGGACAGGGGGCGACCGGGGAGCTGTTTTTT. This encodes CAITPGQGATGELFF.

The chain uses TRBV7-8 and TRBJ2-1; D not certain. V was clipped by 5 bases and J by 8 bases, with 13 bases between them. CDR1 SGHVS and CDR2 FQNEAQ come from the germline V gene. The CDR3 spans 13 residues. The CDR3 DNA follows: TGTGCCAGCAGCCTAGGAATGGGCGATGAGCAGTTCTTC. Amino acids: CASSLGMGDEQFF.

The V call is TRBV11-3, the J call TRBJ2-1; TRBD2 is a possible D gene (6 bases). CDR1 and CDR2 (germline): SGHNT, YENEEA. The germline V and J ends were trimmed by 5 bases and 3 bases, with 14 bases remaining between them. This CDR3 region has 15 residues. The CDR3 reads CASSPFSGDYNEQFF. CDR3 sequence (DNA): TGTGCCAGCAGCCCCTTTAGCGGAGACTACAATGAGCAGTTCTTC.